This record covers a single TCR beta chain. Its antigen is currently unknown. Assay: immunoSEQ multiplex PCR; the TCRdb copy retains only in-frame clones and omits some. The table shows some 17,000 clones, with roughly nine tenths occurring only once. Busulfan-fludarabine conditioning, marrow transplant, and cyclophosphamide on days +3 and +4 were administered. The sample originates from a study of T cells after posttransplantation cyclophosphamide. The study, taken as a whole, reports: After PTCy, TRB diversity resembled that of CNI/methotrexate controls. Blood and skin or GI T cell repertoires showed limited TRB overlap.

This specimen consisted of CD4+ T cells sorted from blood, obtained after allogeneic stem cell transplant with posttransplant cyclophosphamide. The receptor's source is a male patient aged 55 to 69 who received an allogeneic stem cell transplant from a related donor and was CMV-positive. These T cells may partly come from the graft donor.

The CDR3 DNA is TGCGCCAGCAGCCGGACAGGGGGCGACTTGAGCAAAAACATTCAGTACTTC. The encoded protein is CASSRTGGDLSKNIQYF. The chain has TRBV4-1 and TRBJ2-4, with 11 bases lining up with TRBD1. CDR1 MGHRA and CDR2 YSYEKL come from the germline V gene. V gave up 4 bases and J gave up 3 bases; unmatched junction bases: 8. This CDR3 is 17 amino acids long.